The 3 T cell receptor beta chains below all came from one sample that was sequenced in a study of T cells in localized non-small cell lung cancer. Clones were sequenced by immunoSEQ multiplex PCR, and TCRdb holds only the in-frame ones, with some missing. The sample shows about 18,000 clones, over 75% of them seen only once. This sample comprised peripheral blood, obtained before any cancer treatment. The receptors were gathered from a male donor at least 60 years old with stage I lung adenocarcinoma.

V usage is TRBV4-3 and J usage is TRBJ1-3; D is perhaps TRBD1 (5 bases). The germline V gene has CDR1 LGHNA and CDR2 YSLEER. Trimming cost V 3 bases and J 2 bases, with 8 bases left between them. The CDR3 is 14 amino acids. Written as DNA, the CDR3 is TGCGCCAGCAGCCATTCGACAGCTGGAAACACCATATATTTT. Translated, it gives CASSHSTAGNTIYF.

The rearrangement links TRBV5-6 to TRBJ2-1; 12 bases agree with TRBD2. Trimming removed 1 base from V and 6 bases from J; junction bases left unmatched: 5. CDR1 is SGHDT, CDR2 YYEEEE, per germline. The CDR3 contains 16 residues. In DNA, the CDR3 is TGTGCCAGCAGCTTGTTCGGACTAGCGGGAACCAATGAGCAGTTCTTC. Its protein is CASSLFGLAGTNEQFF.

The genes are TRBV10-3 and TRBJ2-7; no clear D. Germline lookup yields CDR1 ENHRY and CDR2 SYGVKD. The CDR3 totals 10 residues. V lost 6 bases to trimming and J lost 5 bases, with 5 bases between them. This CDR3 reads CAIRDHEQYF. DNA for the CDR3: TGTGCCATCAGAGACCACGAGCAGTACTTC.